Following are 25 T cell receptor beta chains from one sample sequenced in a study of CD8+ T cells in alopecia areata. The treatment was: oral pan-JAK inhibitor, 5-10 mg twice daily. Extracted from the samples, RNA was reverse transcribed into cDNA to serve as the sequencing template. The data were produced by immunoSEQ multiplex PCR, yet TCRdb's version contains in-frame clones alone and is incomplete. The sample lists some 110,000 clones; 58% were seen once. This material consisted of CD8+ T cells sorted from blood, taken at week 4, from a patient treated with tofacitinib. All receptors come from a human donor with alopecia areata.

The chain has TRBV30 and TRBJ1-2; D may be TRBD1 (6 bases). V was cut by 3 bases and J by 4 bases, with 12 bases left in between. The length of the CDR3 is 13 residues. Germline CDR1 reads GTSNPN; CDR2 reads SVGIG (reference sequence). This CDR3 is CAWSDRYLYGYTF. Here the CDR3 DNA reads TGTGCCTGGAGCGACAGGTACCTCTATGGCTACACCTTC.

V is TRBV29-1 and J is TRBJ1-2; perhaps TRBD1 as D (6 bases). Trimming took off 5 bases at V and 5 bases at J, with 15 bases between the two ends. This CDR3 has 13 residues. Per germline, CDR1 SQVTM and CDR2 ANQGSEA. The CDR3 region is CSVPTAGEYGYTF. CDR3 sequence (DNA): TGCAGCGTTCCCACAGCAGGGGAGTATGGCTACACCTTC.

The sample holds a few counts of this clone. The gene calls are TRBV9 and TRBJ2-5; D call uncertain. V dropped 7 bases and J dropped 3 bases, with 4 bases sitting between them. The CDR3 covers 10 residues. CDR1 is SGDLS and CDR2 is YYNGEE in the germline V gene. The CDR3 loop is CASGEETQYF. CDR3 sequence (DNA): TGTGCCAGCGGAGAAGAGACCCAGTACTTC.

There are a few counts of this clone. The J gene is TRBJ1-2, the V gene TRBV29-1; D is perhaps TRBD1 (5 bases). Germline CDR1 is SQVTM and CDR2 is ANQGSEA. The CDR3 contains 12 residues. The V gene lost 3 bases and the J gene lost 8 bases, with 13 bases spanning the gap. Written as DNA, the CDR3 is TGCAGCGTTGAGGGGCTTCACCAGGGCTACACCTTC. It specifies CSVEGLHQGYTF.

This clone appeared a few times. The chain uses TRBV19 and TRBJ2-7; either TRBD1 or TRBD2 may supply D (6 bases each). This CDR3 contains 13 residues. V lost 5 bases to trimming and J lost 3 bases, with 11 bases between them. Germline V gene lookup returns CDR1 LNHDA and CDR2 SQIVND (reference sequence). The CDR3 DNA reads TGTGCCAGTAGTTTGGAGGGGGACTACGAGCAGTACTTC. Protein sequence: CASSLEGDYEQYF.

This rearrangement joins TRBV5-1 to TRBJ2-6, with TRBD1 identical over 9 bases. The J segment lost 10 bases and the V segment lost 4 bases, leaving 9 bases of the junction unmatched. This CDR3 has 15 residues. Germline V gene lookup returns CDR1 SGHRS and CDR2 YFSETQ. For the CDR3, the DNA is TGCGCCAGCAGCCACGGACAGGGGACCCTTAACGTCCTGACTTTC. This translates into CASSHGQGTLNVLTF.

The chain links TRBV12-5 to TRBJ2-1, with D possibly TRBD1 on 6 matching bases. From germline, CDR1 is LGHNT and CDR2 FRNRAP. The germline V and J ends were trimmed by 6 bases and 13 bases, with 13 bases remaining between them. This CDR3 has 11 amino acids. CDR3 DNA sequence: TGTGCTAGTGGAGCTGGACAGTTCCAGTTCTTC. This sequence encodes CASGAGQFQFF.

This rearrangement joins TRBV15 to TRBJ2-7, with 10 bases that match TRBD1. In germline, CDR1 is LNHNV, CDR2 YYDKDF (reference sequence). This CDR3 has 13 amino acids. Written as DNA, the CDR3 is TGTGCGACAGGGGGCAGCGAGACCTACGAGCAGTACTTC. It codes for CATGGSETYEQYF.

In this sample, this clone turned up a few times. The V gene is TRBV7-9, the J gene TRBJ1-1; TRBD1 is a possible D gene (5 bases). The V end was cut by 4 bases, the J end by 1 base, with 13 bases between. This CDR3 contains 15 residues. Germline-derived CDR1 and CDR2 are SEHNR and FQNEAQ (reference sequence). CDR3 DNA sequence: TGTGCCAGCAGCTGGGGAACAGGAGCGAACACTGAAGCTTTCTTT. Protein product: CASSWGTGANTEAFF.

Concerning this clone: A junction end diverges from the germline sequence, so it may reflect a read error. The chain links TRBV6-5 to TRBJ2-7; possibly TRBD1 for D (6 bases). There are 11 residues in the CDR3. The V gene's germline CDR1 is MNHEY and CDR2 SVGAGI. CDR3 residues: CASNYRDEQYF. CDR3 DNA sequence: TGTGCCAGCAATTACAGGGACGAGCAGTACTTC.

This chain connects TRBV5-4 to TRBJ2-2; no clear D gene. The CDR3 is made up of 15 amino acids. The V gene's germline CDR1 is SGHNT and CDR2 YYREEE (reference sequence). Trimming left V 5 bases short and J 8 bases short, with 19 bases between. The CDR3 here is CASSDSAVSSGELFF. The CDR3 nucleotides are TGTGCCAGCAGTGACTCGGCAGTTTCATCAGGGGAGCTGTTTTTT.

CDR3 sequence (DNA): TGCAGCTTCCGTGACGCCGGGGCCGACATCTCCTACGAGCAGTACTTC. This sequence encodes CSFRDAGADISYEQYF. The chain employs TRBV29-1 and TRBJ2-7; D possibly matches TRBD1 or TRBD2 (5 bases each). CDR1 SQVTM and CDR2 ANQGSEA come from the germline V gene. V was clipped by 8 bases and J by 0 bases, with 23 bases between them. The CDR3 extends over 16 amino acids.

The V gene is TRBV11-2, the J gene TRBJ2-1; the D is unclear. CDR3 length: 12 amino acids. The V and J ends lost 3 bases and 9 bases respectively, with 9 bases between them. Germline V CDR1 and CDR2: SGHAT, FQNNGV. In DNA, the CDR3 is TGTGCCAGCAGCTTTATAGATGGTGAGCAGTTCTTC. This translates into CASSFIDGEQFF.

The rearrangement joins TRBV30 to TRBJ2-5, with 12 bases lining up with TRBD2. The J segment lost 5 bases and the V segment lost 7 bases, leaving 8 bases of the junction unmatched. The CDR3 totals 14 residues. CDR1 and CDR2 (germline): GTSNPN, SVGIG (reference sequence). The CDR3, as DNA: TGTGCCTCGTCTAGCGGGGGGGCCTGGGAGACCCAGTACTTC. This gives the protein CASSSGGAWETQYF.

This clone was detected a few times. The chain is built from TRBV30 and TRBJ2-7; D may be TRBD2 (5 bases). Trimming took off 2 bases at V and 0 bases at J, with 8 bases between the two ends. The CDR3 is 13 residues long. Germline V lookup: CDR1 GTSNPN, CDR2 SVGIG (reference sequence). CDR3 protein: CAWSTGNSYEQYF. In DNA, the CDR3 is TGTGCCTGGAGTACGGGAAACTCCTACGAGCAGTACTTC.

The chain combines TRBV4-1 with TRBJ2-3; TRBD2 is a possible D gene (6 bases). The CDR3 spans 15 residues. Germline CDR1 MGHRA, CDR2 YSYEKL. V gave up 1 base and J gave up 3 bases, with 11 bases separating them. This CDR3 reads CASSQGPGRTDTQYF. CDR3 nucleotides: TGCGCCAGCAGCCAAGGGCCAGGGAGGACAGATACGCAGTATTTT.

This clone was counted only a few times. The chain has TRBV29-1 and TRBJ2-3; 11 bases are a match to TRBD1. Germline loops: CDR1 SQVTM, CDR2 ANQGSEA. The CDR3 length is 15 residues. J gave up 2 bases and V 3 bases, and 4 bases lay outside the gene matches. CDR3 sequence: CSVERTGGDTDTQYF. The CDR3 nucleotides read TGCAGCGTTGAGAGGACAGGGGGCGACACAGATACGCAGTATTTT.

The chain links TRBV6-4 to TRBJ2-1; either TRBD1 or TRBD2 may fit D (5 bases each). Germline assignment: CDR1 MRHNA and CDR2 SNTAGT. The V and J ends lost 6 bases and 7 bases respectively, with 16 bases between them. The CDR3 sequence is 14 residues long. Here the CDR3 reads CASSIGDGENEQFF. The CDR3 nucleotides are TGTGCCAGCAGCATTGGGGACGGAGAGAATGAGCAGTTCTTC.

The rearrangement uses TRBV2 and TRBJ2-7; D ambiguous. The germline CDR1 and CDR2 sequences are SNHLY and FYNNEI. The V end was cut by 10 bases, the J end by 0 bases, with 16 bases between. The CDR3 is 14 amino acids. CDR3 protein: CATYSRVSSYEQYF. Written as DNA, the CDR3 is TGTGCCACTTACTCAAGGGTTAGCTCCTACGAGCAGTACTTC.

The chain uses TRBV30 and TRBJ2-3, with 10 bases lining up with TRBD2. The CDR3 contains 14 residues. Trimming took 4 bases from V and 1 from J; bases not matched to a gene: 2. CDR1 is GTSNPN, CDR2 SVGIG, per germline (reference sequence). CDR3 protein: CAWTSGGGTDTQYF. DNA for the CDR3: TGTGCCTGGACTAGCGGGGGAGGCACAGATACGCAGTATTTT.

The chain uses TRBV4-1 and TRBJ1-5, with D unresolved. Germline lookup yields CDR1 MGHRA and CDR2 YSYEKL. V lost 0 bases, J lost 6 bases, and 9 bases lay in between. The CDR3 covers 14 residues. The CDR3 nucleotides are TGCGCCAGCAGCCAAGATGAAACTAGTCAGCCCCAGCATTTT. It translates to CASSQDETSQPQHF.

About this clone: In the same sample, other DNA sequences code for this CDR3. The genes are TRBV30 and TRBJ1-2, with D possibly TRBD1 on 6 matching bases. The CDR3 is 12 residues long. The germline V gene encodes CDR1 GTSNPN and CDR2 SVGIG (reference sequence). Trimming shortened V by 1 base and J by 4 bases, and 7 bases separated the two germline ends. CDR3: CAWSEDSYGYTF. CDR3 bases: TGTGCCTGGAGTGAGGACAGCTATGGCTACACCTTC. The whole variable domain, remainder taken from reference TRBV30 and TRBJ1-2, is SQTIHQWPATLVQPVGSPLSLECTVEGTSNPNLYWYRQAAGRGLQLLFYSVGIGQISSEVPQNLSASRPQDRQFILSSKKLLLSDSGFYLCAWSEDSYGYTFGSGTRLTVV.

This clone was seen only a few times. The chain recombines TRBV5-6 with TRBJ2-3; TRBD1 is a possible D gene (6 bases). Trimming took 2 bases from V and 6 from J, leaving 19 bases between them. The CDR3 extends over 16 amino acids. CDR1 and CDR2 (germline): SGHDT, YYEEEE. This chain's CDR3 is CASSFRDIYLGDTQYF. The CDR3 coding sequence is TGTGCCAGCAGCTTCCGGGACATCTACTTGGGGGATACGCAGTATTTT.

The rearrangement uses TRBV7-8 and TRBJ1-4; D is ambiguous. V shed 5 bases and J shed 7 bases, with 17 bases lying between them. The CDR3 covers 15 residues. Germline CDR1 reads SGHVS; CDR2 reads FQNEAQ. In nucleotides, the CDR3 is TGTGCCAGCAGCCCCCATAGGGAATTAGGTGAAAAACTGTTTTTT. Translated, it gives CASSPHRELGEKLFF.

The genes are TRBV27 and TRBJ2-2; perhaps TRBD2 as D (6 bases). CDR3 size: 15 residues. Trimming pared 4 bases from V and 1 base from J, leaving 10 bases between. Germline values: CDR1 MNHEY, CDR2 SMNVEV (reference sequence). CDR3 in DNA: TGTGCCAGCAGTTCCACCGGGAGGAACACCGGGGAGCTGTTTTTT. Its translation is CASSSTGRNTGELFF.